Listed below are T cell receptor beta chains from one sample, sequenced in a study of CXCR3-negative and CXCR3-positive naive CD8 T cells. TCRdb reprocessed the 5' RACE reads; each CDR3 protein has one entry and no DNA is given. The sample features nearly 90,000 distinct CDR3 sequences, with nearly 0.85% in its top ten. Material for sequencing was naive CXCR3+ CD8+ T cells from blood. These receptors all stem from a human donor in good health. Some clones in this sample may be carry-over from other donors' samples. Each CDR3 is given with its conserved first and last residue.

TRBJ2-7	TRBV28	CASSLARVYEQYF
TRBJ1-2	TRBV27	CASSTTGTEYGYTF
TRBJ2-1	TRBV6-5	CASSSLLTGGEQFF
TRBJ1-1	TRBV12-3/TRBV12-4	CASSQTDRGSEAFF
TRBJ2-7	TRBV12-3/TRBV12-4	CASSLASYEQYF
TRBJ1-1	TRBV29-1	CSVPYWVRGSPEAFF
TRBJ2-1	TRBV5-1	CASSPGQDEQFF
TRBJ2-7	TRBV7-6	CASSPYRSSYEQYF
TRBJ1-3	TRBV6-6	CASSYPPTGAGNTIYF
TRBJ1-1	TRBV18	CASSPGSFLNTEASF
TRBJ2-1	TRBV3-1	CASSQDLRGNEQFF
TRBJ2-1	TRBV29-1	CSVKSYNEQFF
TRBJ2-2	TRBV12-3/TRBV12-4	CASSPQGSPGELFF
TRBJ1-2	TRBV20-1	CSARGSLGNYGYTF
TRBJ1-3	TRBV11-2	CASSLGYGNTIYF
TRBJ2-4	TRBV12-3/TRBV12-4	CASSTGQGNIQYF
TRBJ2-2	TRBV2	CASSEAGQAPFGRGGSGELFF
TRBJ2-7	TRBV4-1	CASSHGSYEQYF
TRBJ2-2	TRBV29-1	CSVGADPYTGELFF
TRBJ1-2	TRBV20-1	CSAINRANYYGYTF
TRBJ2-7	TRBV29-1	CSVEGSDGSYEQYF
TRBJ2-7	TRBV7-9	CASSLSSRTGKYEQYF
TRBJ2-2	TRBV12-3/TRBV12-4	CASSLALLRNTGELFF
TRBJ1-5	TRBV9	CASSPGQGINQPQHF
TRBJ1-4	TRBV28	CASSSYGGGGPDEKLFF
TRBJ2-7	TRBV12-3/TRBV12-4	CASSQPTSLAGGRNEQYF
TRBJ2-7	TRBV29-1	CSVEEEGGPYEQYF
TRBJ2-5	TRBV20-1	CSVLLAGMETQYF
TRBJ2-1	TRBV29-1	CSAERGTYNEQFF
TRBJ1-1	TRBV5-1	CASTSDTRNTEAFF
TRBJ2-5	TRBV28	CASSLFSGETQYF
TRBJ2-4	TRBV9	CASSEGRARQNIQYF
TRBJ2-7	TRBV12-3/TRBV12-4	CASRNGDSYPGEQYF
TRBJ1-1	TRBV6-6	CASSYEVGRNTEAFF
TRBJ2-1	TRBV6-5	CASSYHRDIHYNEQFF
TRBJ2-5	TRBV28	CASRVGLGQETQYF
TRBJ2-4	TRBV12-3/TRBV12-4	CASRGQGRTKNIQYF
TRBJ1-1	TRBV9	CASSGTGMNTEAFF
TRBJ1-1	TRBV7-2	CASSFTGGTEAFF
TRBJ1-4	TRBV28	CASSLGYTEEKLFF
TRBJ2-7	TRBV6-5	CASSLIPAYEQYF
TRBJ2-1	TRBV2	CASSGGLAGVKNEQFF
TRBJ2-1	TRBV5-4	CASSTLRGGRDEQFF
TRBJ2-6	TRBV15	CATSSTPSGANVLTF
TRBJ1-1	TRBV30	CAWTLRTGVRAEAFF
TRBJ2-4	TRBV5-6	CASSQGRGNIQYF
TRBJ1-3	TRBV29-1	CSVDGGHGNTIYF
TRBJ2-7	TRBV28	CASTRGATYEQYF
TRBJ2-7	TRBV5-6	CASSLDGASYEQYF
TRBJ1-5	TRBV28	CASSFFLTRVAQPQHF
TRBJ2-1	TRBV27	CASSLQTSGGEQFF
TRBJ2-2	TRBV27	CASSTMSSTGELFF
TRBJ2-7	TRBV5-4	CASQILAGENEQYF
TRBJ2-7	TRBV20-1	CSAREGPYEQYF
TRBJ1-6	TRBV14	CASSQVGDSPLHF
TRBJ1-2	TRBV21-1	CASSKVRDGYTF
TRBJ2-5	TRBV30	CAWSVRGFQETQYF